These 14 T cell receptor beta chains were all obtained from the same sample, sequenced in a study of T cell responses to AZD1222 COVID-19 vaccine. Repertoires were generated with immunoSEQ multiplex PCR, while TCRdb's copy carries only in-frame clones and drops some. The sample has approximately 110,000 clones; 88% are singletons. The sequences come from peripheral blood, collected on day 0 of AZD1222 vaccination. All receptors derive from an adult in good health.

The rearrangement uses TRBV7-2 and TRBJ1-2, with TRBD1 matching over 8 bases. Germline V CDR1 and CDR2: SGHTA, FQGNSA. The V and J ends lost 2 bases and 7 bases, in that order; junction bases with no gene match: 12. This CDR3 region has 16 residues. In nucleotides, the CDR3 is TGTGCCAGCAGCTTATGGCCGGGACAGGCAGCGTCTGGCTACACCTTC. Translating it yields CASSLWPGQAASGYTF.

The chain joins TRBV4-3 to TRBJ2-2; possibly TRBD2 for D (5 bases). The V gene's germline CDR1 is LGHNA and CDR2 YSLEER. V was pared by 1 base and J by 1 base, with 10 bases between. The CDR3 spans 16 residues. CDR3 DNA sequence: TGCGCCAGCAGCCAAGCGGAGGACCTGAACACCGGGGAGCTGTTTTTT. It yields the protein CASSQAEDLNTGELFF.

This rearrangement joins TRBV6-1 to TRBJ1-5, with no clear D. The CDR3 runs 16 residues. Trimming took off 0 bases at V and 4 bases at J, with 13 bases between the two ends. Germline CDR1 MNHNS, CDR2 SASEGT. CDR3 in amino acids: CASSEAQSVPNQPQHF. DNA for the CDR3: TGTGCCAGCAGTGAAGCGCAGTCAGTGCCGAATCAGCCCCAGCATTTT.

The rearrangement joins TRBV18 to TRBJ2-7; 7 nucleotides agree with TRBD1. Germline CDR1 and CDR2: KGHSH and LQKENI. This CDR3 comprises 14 residues. The J segment lost 5 bases and the V segment lost 3 bases, leaving 7 bases of the junction unmatched. The CDR3 reads CASSPDRSSNEQYF. The DNA of the CDR3 is TGTGCCAGCTCACCGGACAGGTCAAGTAACGAGCAGTACTTC.

The J gene is TRBJ2-1, the V gene TRBV7-9, with D perhaps TRBD2 (5 bases). Looked up from germline, CDR1 is SEHNR and CDR2 is FQNEAQ (reference sequence). V was clipped by 4 bases and J by 4 bases, with 17 bases between them. The CDR3 totals 16 residues. The chain's CDR3 is CASSYTGVRVYNEQFF. CDR3 nucleotides: TGTGCCAGCAGCTACACCGGGGTGAGGGTATACAATGAGCAGTTCTTC. Full variable domain (missing parts from reference TRBV7-9 and TRBJ2-1): DTGVSQNPRHKITKRGQNVTFRCDPISEHNRLYWYRQTLGQGPEFLTYFQNEAQLEKSRLLSDRFSAERPKGSFSTLEIQRTEQGDSAMYLCASSYTGVRVYNEQFFGPGTRLTVL.

CDR3 loop: CASSYSPTRVGETQYF. The CDR3 nucleotides are TGTGCCAGCAGTTACTCGCCAACCAGGGTGGGGGAGACCCAGTACTTC. The chain couples TRBV6-5 to TRBJ2-5; D is perhaps TRBD1 (5 bases). Trimming stripped 0 bases from V and 5 bases from J, with 16 bases between. Germline V gene data show CDR1 as MNHEY and CDR2 as SVGAGI. The CDR3 has 16 residues.

The J gene is TRBJ1-5, the V gene TRBV19; no reliable D call. Germline loops: CDR1 LNHDA, CDR2 SQIVND (reference sequence). The CDR3 spans 13 residues. Trimming removed 4 bases at V and 8 bases at J, with 12 bases between. The CDR3 DNA is TGTGCCAGTAGTACCCGTTGGGTGGAGCCCCAGCATTTT. Protein product: CASSTRWVEPQHF.

Here the CDR3 DNA reads TGTGCCAGCAGAAGGGGGCCCGGGGAGCTGTTTTTT. This sequence encodes CASRRGPGELFF. V and J are TRBV27 and TRBJ2-2; 7 nucleotides align to TRBD1. Germline-derived CDR1 and CDR2 are MNHEY and SMNVEV (reference sequence). The CDR3 has 12 residues. The ends lost 6 bases at V and 6 bases at J; junction bases unmatched: 1.

This sequence joins TRBV19 and TRBJ2-3, with D maybe TRBD1 (5 bases). Germline lookup yields CDR1 LNHDA and CDR2 SQIVND (reference sequence). The CDR3 length is 13 residues. V lost 7 bases and J lost 3, with 11 bases in between. The CDR3: CASKAQGTDTQYF. CDR3 coding DNA: TGTGCCAGTAAAGCCCAGGGAACAGATACGCAGTATTTT.

The CDR3 nucleotides read TGTGCCAGTAGTTTTACTCAGGGGACGGCTTTCTTT. Translating gives CASSFTQGTAFF. The V and J genes are TRBV19 and TRBJ1-1; maybe TRBD1 (6 bases). The CDR3 has 12 residues. Germline V gene sequence: CDR1 LNHDA, CDR2 SQIVND (reference sequence). V dropped 5 bases and J dropped 11 bases, with 15 bases sitting between them.

CDR3 DNA: TGTGCCAGCAGCATCGGACTAGTCGGGGAGACCCAGTACTTC. Its protein product is CASSIGLVGETQYF. The chain employs TRBV14 and TRBJ2-5, with 7 bases identical to TRBD2. With V trimmed by 5 bases and J by 5 bases, 8 bases remained unmatched. Germline values: CDR1 SGHDN, CDR2 FVKESK. This CDR3 spans 14 amino acids.

The chain couples TRBV6-6 to TRBJ1-1, with D uncertain. Trimming shortened V by 4 bases and J by 5 bases, and 17 bases separated the two germline ends. Germline-derived CDR1 and CDR2 are MNHNY and SVGAGI (reference sequence). The CDR3 covers 15 residues. The CDR3 region has the DNA TGTGCCAGCAGTTCCCAGGTGGGTGGTGGAACTGAAGCTTTCTTT. As protein: CASSSQVGGGTEAFF.

This chain uses TRBV27 with TRBJ1-1; D is ambiguous. V lost 5 bases and J 1 base, leaving 17 bases between the germline ends. The CDR3 contains 16 residues. Per germline, CDR1 MNHEY and CDR2 SMNVEV (reference sequence). The CDR3 DNA reads as TGTGCCAGCAGTCCCTCAGGAAGGACGAAGAACACTGAAGCTTTCTTT. It translates to CASSPSGRTKNTEAFF.

The V gene is TRBV5-1, the J gene TRBJ2-7, with 7 bases that match TRBD1. The CDR3 totals 13 residues. V lost 5 bases, J lost 6 bases, and 8 bases stayed unmatched. Germline lookup yields CDR1 SGHRS and CDR2 YFSETQ. CDR3 residues: CASRTGAGPEQYF. CDR3 in DNA: TGCGCCAGCAGAACAGGGGCCGGACCCGAGCAGTACTTC.